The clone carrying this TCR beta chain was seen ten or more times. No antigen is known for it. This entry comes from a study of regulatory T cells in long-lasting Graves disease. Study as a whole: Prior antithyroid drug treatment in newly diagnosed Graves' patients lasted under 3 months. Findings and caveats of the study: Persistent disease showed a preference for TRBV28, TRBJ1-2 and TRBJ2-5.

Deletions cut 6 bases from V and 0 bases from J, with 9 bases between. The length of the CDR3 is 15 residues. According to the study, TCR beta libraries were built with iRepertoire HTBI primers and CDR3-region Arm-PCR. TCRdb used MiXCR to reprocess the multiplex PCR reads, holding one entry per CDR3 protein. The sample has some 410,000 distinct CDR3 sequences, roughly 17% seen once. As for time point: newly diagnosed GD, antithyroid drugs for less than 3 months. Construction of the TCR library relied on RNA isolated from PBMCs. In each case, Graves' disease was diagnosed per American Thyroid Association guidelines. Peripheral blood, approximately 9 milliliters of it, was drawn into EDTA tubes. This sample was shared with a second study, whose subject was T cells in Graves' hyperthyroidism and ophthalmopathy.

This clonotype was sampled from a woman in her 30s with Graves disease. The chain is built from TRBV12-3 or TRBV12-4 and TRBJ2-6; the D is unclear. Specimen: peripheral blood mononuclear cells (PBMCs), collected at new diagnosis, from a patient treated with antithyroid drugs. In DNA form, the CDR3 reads TGTGCCAGCAGCTCGATAAGCTCTGGGGCCAACGTCCTGACTTTC. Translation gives CASSSISSGANVLTF.